The text below deals with one T cell receptor (beta chain). Template-switch 5'RACE cDNA synthesis added a 10-nucleotide unique molecular identifier. Every sequencing run generated over 180 million TCR-beta sequences from 15-18 subjects. A single record per CDR3 protein comes from TCRdb applying MiXCR to the 5' RACE reads. The sample comprises 65,000 to 80,000 distinct CDR3 sequences, approximately 17% of which are singletons, and over 15% rests with the top ten. V gave up 4 bases and J gave up 8 bases, with 18 bases separating them. Germline lookup yields CDR1 SGHAT and CDR2 FQDESV (reference sequence). This CDR3 contains 15 residues. PBMCs stored at -80 C, 2 million in total, were the source of the unsorted libraries. This entry comes from a study of neurological immune-mediated disorders.

The chain carries TRBV11-1 and TRBJ2-1, with D perhaps TRBD2 (6 bases). Material for sequencing was PBMCs. This sequence was found in a woman between 35 and 50 years old in good health. The CDR3 DNA reads TGTGCCAGCAGCTCTGCTAGCGACCGAGGGGATGAGCAGTTCTTC. It encodes CASSSASDRGDEQFF.